The sequence of this TCR beta chain was determined in a study of T cells in Graves' hyperthyroidism and ophthalmopathy. This clonotype was detected many times. Authors of the study amplified TCR beta CDR3 regions from RNA transcripts. When the TCR CDR3 underwent first-round RT-PCR, the HTBI primer set was used. TCRdb reprocessed the multiplex PCR reads with MiXCR, giving one entry per CDR3 protein. Here the sample spans 300,000 to 450,000 distinct CDR3 sequences, approximately 18% being singletons. In germline, CDR1 is MNHEY, CDR2 SMNVEV (reference sequence). The CDR3 consists of 15 residues. V shed 7 bases, J shed 0 bases, and the junction held 9 bases outside the gene matches.

Sequencing was carried out using blood. The clonotype comes from a woman aged 30 to 39 with Graves' hyperthyroidism that later progressed to Graves' ophthalmopathy. The chain recombines TRBV27 with TRBJ2-7; TRBD1 matches at 7 bases. The CDR3 sequence: CASTPRGSNSYEQYF. The DNA of the CDR3 is TGTGCCAGCACCCCCAGGGGGAGTAACTCCTACGAGCAGTACTTC.